A single sample gave rise to the 3 T cell receptor beta chains below, sequenced in a study of T cells in localized non-small cell lung cancer. TCRdb's table, derived via immunoSEQ multiplex PCR, lists solely in-frame clones and lacks some. Of tens of thousands of clones listed, around 93% are singletons. The material was peripheral blood, obtained before any cancer treatment. These receptors all come from a female donor of 60 years or more with stage I lung adenocarcinoma.

The V gene is TRBV5-1, the J gene TRBJ2-2; TRBD1 is a possible D gene (7 bases). Per germline, CDR1 SGHRS and CDR2 YFSETQ. V lost 1 base and J 6 bases, leaving 13 bases between the germline ends. The CDR3 covers 15 residues. In DNA, the CDR3 is TGCGCCAGCAGCTTGCAGGGGGGATGGGCCGGGGAGCTGTTTTTT. Translating gives CASSLQGGWAGELFF.

This CDR3 is CASSQQGRNTIYF. CDR3 DNA: TGTGCCAGCAGTCAACAGGGCCGAAACACCATATATTTT. This chain uses TRBV11-2 with TRBJ1-3, with a weak D call TRBD1 (6 bases). The germline V gene encodes CDR1 SGHAT and CDR2 FQNNGV. This CDR3 has 13 residues. Trimming stripped 6 bases from V and 5 bases from J, with 11 bases between. Supplemented by reference TRBV11-2 and TRBJ1-3, the full variable domain reads EAGVAQSPRYKIIEKRQSVAFWCNPISGHATLYWYQQILGQGPKLLIQFQNNGVVDDSQLPKDRFSAERLKGVDSTLKIQPAKLEDSAVYLCASSQQGRNTIYFGEGSWLTVV.

This clone was detected a few times. This chain links TRBV28 with TRBJ1-3; D is unresolved. V was trimmed by 2 bases and J by 0 bases, leaving 8 bases between them. The CDR3 covers 15 residues. Germline V lookup: CDR1 MDHEN, CDR2 SYDVKM. This chain's CDR3 is CASSLHYLSGNTIYF. For the CDR3, the DNA is TGTGCCAGCAGTTTACACTACCTCTCTGGAAACACCATATATTTT.